The TCR beta chain under discussion was sequenced for a study of Graves' ophthalmopathy and Graves' hyperthyroidism. This clonotype appeared many times. RNA served as the template for amplifying TCR beta CDR3 regions. Investigators did first-round RT-PCR with HTBI primers, then second-round multiplex PCR. TCRdb independently ran MiXCR on the multiplex PCR reads; one entry per CDR3 protein. The profile shows hundreds of thousands of distinct CDR3 sequences, about a fifth of them singletons. The sequence was obtained from a woman aged 18-29 years with stable Graves' hyperthyroidism. Some clones in this sample may be carry-over from other donors' samples. Sequenced sample: peripheral blood.

CDR3 region: CASSKRTANGYTF. The CDR3 nucleotides are TGTGCCAGCAGCAAAAGGACAGCGAATGGCTACACCTTC. J is TRBJ1-2 and V is TRBV7-3, with D possibly TRBD1 on 6 matching bases. V was shortened by 5 bases and J by 6 bases, with 13 bases between the two germline ends. CDR3 size: 13 residues. The germline V gene encodes CDR1 SGHTA and CDR2 FQGTGA.